This T cell receptor beta chain was identified during a study of siplizumab effects on memory and regulatory T cells. The protocol was immunoSEQ multiplex PCR, while the TCRdb copy is restricted to in-frame clones and leaves out a portion. The data contain some 100,000 clones, 91% of them seen just once; the ten biggest clones take up around 2.6%. General study findings and limits: Naive T cells were seemingly more diverse than memory cells, and major contributions to the alloresponse seemed to be made by them.

Comment on this clone: The antigen remains undetermined.

Germline CDR1 is GTSNPN and CDR2 is SVGIG (reference sequence). This CDR3 is 12 amino acids long. V lost 3 bases and J 6 bases, leaving 12 bases between the germline ends. The chain is built from TRBV30 and TRBJ2-7; TRBD1 might be the D (6 bases). The sample consisted of CD4+ T cells sorted from blood. This sequence was found in a human donor in good health. Some clones in this sample may be carry-over from other donors' samples. CDR3 region: CAWRGAGREQYF. DNA for the CDR3: TGTGCCTGGAGGGGGGCAGGGCGCGAGCAGTACTTC.